This T cell receptor beta chain is from a study of OX40 agonist ivuxolimab in advanced cancers. Study-level background: At doses from 0.01 to 10 mg/kg, patients were given intravenous ivuxolimab every 2 weeks. Study observations and caveats: CD8+ T cells were the subset that, on average, had more expanded clones than CD4+. With doses of 0.1-3.0 mg/kg, partial responders showed among the lowest clonal expansion.

Data came from immunoSEQ multiplex PCR; TCRdb stores just in-frame clones and leaves some out. Here the sample spans about 70,000 clones, approximately 87% being singletons. As to this clone: Its specificity is not known.

The clonotype was recovered from an adult with an advanced solid tumor such as melanoma, head and neck, liver or kidney cancer. The sequencing here drew on CD4+ or CD8+ T cells sorted from blood, taken in a trial of the OX40 agonist ivuxolimab.

CDR3 loop: CASSHRTGGKETQYF. DNA for the CDR3: TGTGCCAGCAGCCACAGGACAGGGGGTAAAGAGACCCAGTACTTC. The chain joins TRBV7-3 to TRBJ2-5; 10 bases line up with TRBD1. Germline trimming cut 5 bases from V and 3 bases from J; bases unmatched to any gene: 6. CDR1 and CDR2 (germline): SGHTA, FQGTGA. The CDR3 is 15 amino acids.